Listed below are T cell receptor beta chains from one sample, sequenced in a study of post-analysis software for immune sequencing data. MiXCR was run by TCRdb on the PCR reads, yielding one entry per CDR3 protein. The repertoire consists of roughly 150,000 distinct CDR3 sequences, with around 36% occurring once and the leading ten covering around 30%. Sequenced here: blood, sampled after autologous hematopoietic stem cell transplantation. These receptors were taken from a girl between 5 and 17 years old with multiple sclerosis. CDR3s include the opening cysteine and the closing phenylalanine or tryptophan. The D gene is left open where the match is weak. Size tells how often a clone was seen (once, few, many) or the class of an expanded clone, and some rows leave it out.

d_call j_call v_call clone_size cdr3_nt cdr3_aa
NA TRBJ2-5 TRBV27 NA TGTGCCAGCAGTTTTCAGGGGCTGGAGACCCAGTACTTC CASSFQGLETQYF
NA TRBJ2-1 TRBV30 NA TGTGCCTGTGACAAGGGGACTGCAAATGAGCAGTTCTTC CACDKGTANEQFF
TRBD1 TRBJ2-7 TRBV7-2 NA TGTGCCAGCAGCTTAGCCGGGACAGGGACTCCCTACGAGCAGTACTTC CASSLAGTGTPYEQYF
TRBD2 TRBJ2-1 TRBV12-3/TRBV12-4 once TGTGCCAGCAGTTCCCCGGGACAGGGGGGACTAGCGGGAGGCTATGAGCAGTTCTTC CASSSPGQGGLAGGYEQFF
TRBD2 TRBJ2-1 TRBV24-1 NA TGTGCCACCAGTGGCGGTCTTAGCGGGGCGTACAATGAGCAGTTCTTC CATSGGLSGAYNEQFF
NA TRBJ1-2 TRBV12-3/TRBV12-4 NA TGTGCCAGCAGCCCCAGGATCCCTAACTATGGCTACACCTTC CASSPRIPNYGYTF
TRBD1 TRBJ1-2 TRBV3-1 few TGTGCCAGCAGCCGGGACAGGGGTGGCTACACCTTC CASSRDRGGYTF
NA TRBJ2-7 TRBV20-1 NA TGCAGTGCTAGTGTCTCCCCAGAGGTCTACGAGCAGTACTTC CSASVSPEVYEQYF
TRBD2 TRBJ2-1 TRBV29-1 many TGCAGCGTTGATTGTAATAGCGGGAGGCCGAAGCCTCCTTACAATGAGCAGTTCTTC CSVDCNSGRPKPPYNEQFF
TRBD1 TRBJ1-2 TRBV6-2/TRBV6-3 NA TGTGCCAGCAGTTGGGACAGCTATGGCTACACCTTC CASSWDSYGYTF